The rows below give T cell receptor beta chains drawn from one sample of a study of shared clonotypes between healthy human individuals. Method: immunoSEQ multiplex PCR; TCRdb's copy keeps in-frame clones and lacks some. The repertoire holds about 460,000 clones, roughly three quarters seen once, with around 13% in the top ten. The source material was PBMCs. These receptors were obtained from a woman between 40 and 55 years old in good health. Some clones in this sample may be carry-over from other donors' samples. The CDR3 runs from the conserved cysteine through the conserved F or W. Fields, in order: clone size, V gene, D gene, J gene, CDR3 DNA, CDR3 protein. A D gene is named only where the DNA matches it firmly. Some rows have no size entry. The others give once, few or many, or a class for an expanded clone.

-,TRBV11-2,TRBD1,TRBJ2-7,TGTGCCAGCAGCTTAGACCAGGGACAGGGCTACGAGCAGTACTTC,CASSLDQGQGYEQYF
-,TRBV5-1,-,TRBJ1-1,TGCGCCAGCAGCTTGGCCCTGAGCACTGAAGCTTTCTTT,CASSLALSTEAFF
-,TRBV5-1,-,TRBJ2-5,TGCGCCAGCAGCTTGGGCCGAGCAGGGGAGACCCAGTACTTC,CASSLGRAGETQYF
-,TRBV29-1,TRBD1,TRBJ2-2,TGCAGCGTTAACACAGGGGGGACCGGGGAGCTGTTTTTT,CSVNTGGTGELFF
many,TRBV6-1,-,TRBJ1-6,TGTGCCAGCAGCTGGCGACACCGCGATTCACCCCTCCACTTT,CASSWRHRDSPLHF
-,TRBV29-1,-,TRBJ2-7,TGCAGCGTTGAGAGCTCGCAGCCCTACGAGCAGTACTTC,CSVESSQPYEQYF
-,TRBV7-6,-,TRBJ1-2,TGTGCCAGCAGCTCGCGAACTAACTATGGCTACACCTTC,CASSSRTNYGYTF
-,TRBV28,TRBD2,TRBJ2-5,TGTGCCAGCAGTTACCCGGGGGAGGGAGGGGAGACCCAGTACTTC,CASSYPGEGGETQYF
-,TRBV29-1,-,TRBJ2-5,TGCAGCGTCGAAGGGCGGGGGCCGGGAGAGACCCAGTACTTC,CSVEGRGPGETQYF
-,TRBV15,-,TRBJ2-1,TGTGCCACCAGCAGAGAAGTGGTACCCTCCTACAATGAGCAGTTCTTC,CATSREVVPSYNEQFF
-,TRBV27,-,TRBJ1-5,TGTGCCAGCAGGAGGGGGGCAGGGAACAATCAGCCCCAGCATTTT,CASRRGAGNNQPQHF
-,TRBV11-3,-,TRBJ2-3,TGTGCCAGCAGCTTAAACCCGGCAGATACGCAGTATTTT,CASSLNPADTQYF
-,TRBV28,TRBD1,TRBJ1-1,TGTGCCAGCAGGGGAGGGGGCAACCCTGAAGCTTTCTTT,CASRGGGNPEAFF
-,TRBV9,TRBD2,TRBJ2-2,TGTGCCAGCAGCCCCCGGACTAGCGGCCCCGGGGAGCTGTTTTTT,CASSPRTSGPGELFF
-,TRBV15,-,TRBJ2-1,TGTGCCACCAGCAGAGAAACAGGGACCGGCGGCAATGAGCAGTTCTTC,CATSRETGTGGNEQFF
-,TRBV4-1,-,TRBJ1-5,TGCGCCAGCAGCCAAGATGGGGGGCTAGGCAATCAGCCCCAGCATTTT,CASSQDGGLGNQPQHF
-,TRBV7-6,-,TRBJ1-4,TGTGCCAGCAGCCCGTATGGGGTTGATGAAAAACTGTTTTTT,CASSPYGVDEKLFF
-,TRBV19,-,TRBJ1-2,TGTGCCACGGGTGGTGGCTACACCTTC,CATGGGYTF
-,TRBV7-2,TRBD1,TRBJ2-7,TGTGCCAGCAGCTGGGGACAGGAGGCTGGGCAGTACTTC,CASSWGQEAGQYF
-,TRBV6-6,TRBD1,TRBJ1-1,TGTGCCAGCAGCCAATGGACAGGGGTGAACACTGAAGCTTTCTTT,CASSQWTGVNTEAFF
-,TRBV7-9,-,TRBJ1-2,TGTGCCAGCAGCTTAGACGGGCAGAGGCATGGCTACACCTTC,CASSLDGQRHGYTF
-,TRBV6-1,TRBD2,TRBJ2-7,TGTGCCAGCACCGTCTCCCTAGCGGGAATCAACGAGCAGTACTTC,CASTVSLAGINEQYF
medium-sized,TRBV30,-,TRBJ1-1,TGTGCCTGGACTACAAGCGCGGACACTGAAGCTTTCTTT,CAWTTSADTEAFF
few,TRBV2,-,TRBJ2-1,TGTGCCAGCAGTAACGCAGGTAGCTCCTACAATGAGCAGTTCTTC,CASSNAGSSYNEQFF
many,TRBV5-1,-,TRBJ2-7,TGCGCCAGCAGCTCCGAAGGGGGAGATTACGAGCAGTACTTC,CASSSEGGDYEQYF
few,TRBV2,-,TRBJ1-4,TGTGCCAGCAGGGCCAACAGCGGCGAAAAACTGTTTTTT,CASRANSGEKLFF
-,TRBV11-2,-,TRBJ2-7,TGTGCCAGCAGCCCCCGACAGTCCTACGAGCAGTACTTC,CASSPRQSYEQYF
-,TRBV5-1,-,TRBJ2-1,TGCGCCAGCAGCTTGGACAGGGCCGAATACAATGAGCAGTTCTTC,CASSLDRAEYNEQFF
-,TRBV10-3,-,TRBJ2-7,TGTGCCATCAGTCCGGGACGAAGACCCTACGAGCAGTACTTC,CAISPGRRPYEQYF
-,TRBV2,TRBD1,TRBJ1-4,TGTGCCAGCAGTGAAGCTTTGACAGGGCGGGTTAATGAAAAACTGTTTTTT,CASSEALTGRVNEKLFF
once,TRBV29-1,TRBD2,TRBJ2-7,TGCAGCGTCTTGGGACTAGCGGATGGTGTCTACGAGCAGTACTTC,CSVLGLADGVYEQYF
-,TRBV19,-,TRBJ1-5,TGTGCCAGTAATAGGGAAGGTCGGAATCAGCCCCAGCATTTT,CASNREGRNQPQHF
-,TRBV4-3,-,TRBJ2-3,TGCGCCAGCAGCCAAGACCATCTCACAGATACGCAGTATTTT,CASSQDHLTDTQYF
-,TRBV18,TRBD2,TRBJ2-5,TGTGCCAGCTCACCATTTCGGGGGGAGGAGACCCAGTACTTC,CASSPFRGEETQYF
-,TRBV29-1,TRBD1,TRBJ2-7,TGCAGCGTCGGGACAGGGGGATCCTACGAGCAGTACTTC,CSVGTGGSYEQYF
-,TRBV2,-,TRBJ2-1,TGTGCCAGCAGGGGGGACGAATCCAATGAGCAGTTCTTC,CASRGDESNEQFF
-,TRBV7-3,-,TRBJ1-3,TGTGCCAGCAGCCTCACAGGGAGTGGAAACACCATATATTTT,CASSLTGSGNTIYF
-,TRBV2,-,TRBJ2-7,TGTGCCAGCAGTGAATTGGCGGGAAACAGCTACGAGCAGTACTTC,CASSELAGNSYEQYF
-,TRBV18,TRBD1,TRBJ2-3,TGTGCCAGCTCACCCACGACAGGGGGAAGAGATACGCAGTATTTT,CASSPTTGGRDTQYF
-,TRBV5-1,-,TRBJ2-2,TGCGCCAGCAGCTTGGCCTTGGGGCACACCGGGGAGCTGTTTTTT,CASSLALGHTGELFF
-,TRBV5-4,TRBD2,TRBJ2-1,TGTGCCAGCAGCACCCGGCCTCCGGGCGGGAGGGGCAATGAGCAGTTCTTC,CASSTRPPGGRGNEQFF
many,TRBV5-1,TRBD2,TRBJ2-1,TGCGCCAGCAGCTTGGACCTAGCGGGAGGGTACAATGAGCAGTTCTTC,CASSLDLAGGYNEQFF
-,TRBV29-1,-,TRBJ2-7,TGCAGCGTTGACGGTGACGGTGAGGGCTACGAGCAGTACTTC,CSVDGDGEGYEQYF
-,TRBV7-9,-,TRBJ1-1,TGTGCCAGCAGCTTAGTTGGGGCGGACACTGAAGCTTTCTTT,CASSLVGADTEAFF
once,TRBV5-4,-,TRBJ1-2,TGTGCCAGCAGCTTGGTGTACTTCGGAGTCCAGGAATCTAACTATGGCTACACCTTC,CASSLVYFGVQESNYGYTF
-,TRBV9,TRBD2,TRBJ2-5,TGTGCCAGCAGCGTAGCAGCCCGACTAGCGGGGTACCAAGAGACCCAGTACTTC,CASSVAARLAGYQETQYF
once,TRBV10-3,TRBD2,TRBJ2-7,TGTGCCATCAGCGAGGGAGCGGGAGACCACTCCTACGAGCAGTACTTC,CAISEGAGDHSYEQYF